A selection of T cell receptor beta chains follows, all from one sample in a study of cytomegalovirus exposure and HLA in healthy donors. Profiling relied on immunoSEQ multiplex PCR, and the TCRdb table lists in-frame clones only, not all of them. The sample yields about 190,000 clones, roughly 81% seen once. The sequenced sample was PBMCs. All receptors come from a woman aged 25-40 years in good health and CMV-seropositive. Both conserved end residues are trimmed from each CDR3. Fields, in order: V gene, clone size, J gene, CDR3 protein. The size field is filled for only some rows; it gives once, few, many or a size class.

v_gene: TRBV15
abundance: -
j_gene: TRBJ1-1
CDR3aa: ATSRGALEDEAF

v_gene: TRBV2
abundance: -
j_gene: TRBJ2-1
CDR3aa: ASSGRQVYNEQF

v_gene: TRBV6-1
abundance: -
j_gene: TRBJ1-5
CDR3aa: ASSEAGHQPQH

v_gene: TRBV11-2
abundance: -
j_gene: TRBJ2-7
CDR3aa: ASSLGPGAYEQY

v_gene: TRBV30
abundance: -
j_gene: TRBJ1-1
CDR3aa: AWSVPRGQQGVPEAF

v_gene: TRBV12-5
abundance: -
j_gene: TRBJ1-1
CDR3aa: ASAGTANTEAF

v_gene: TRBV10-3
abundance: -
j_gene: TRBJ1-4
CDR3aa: ATREGANEKLF

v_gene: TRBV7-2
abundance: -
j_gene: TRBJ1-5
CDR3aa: ASSSENRGPRPQH

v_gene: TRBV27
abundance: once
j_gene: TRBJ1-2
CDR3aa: ASSLQGSSGYT

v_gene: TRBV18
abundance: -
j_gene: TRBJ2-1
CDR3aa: ASSPVSNEQF

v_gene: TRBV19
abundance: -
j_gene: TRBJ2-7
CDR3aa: ASSITSSYEQY

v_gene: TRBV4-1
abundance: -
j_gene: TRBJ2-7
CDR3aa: ASSSPGQGPYEQY

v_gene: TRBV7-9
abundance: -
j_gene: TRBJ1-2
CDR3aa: SSSKGQGRDGYT

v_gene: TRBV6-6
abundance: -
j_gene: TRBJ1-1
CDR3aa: ASIEGLGTEAF

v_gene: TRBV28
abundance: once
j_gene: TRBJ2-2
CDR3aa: ASSLSVGELF

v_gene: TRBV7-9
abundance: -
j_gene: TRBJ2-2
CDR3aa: ASSPAANTGELF

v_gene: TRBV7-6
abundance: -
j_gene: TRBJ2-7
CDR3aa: ASSGRLAGAE

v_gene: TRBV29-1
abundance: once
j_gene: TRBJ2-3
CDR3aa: SVERQGSTDTQY

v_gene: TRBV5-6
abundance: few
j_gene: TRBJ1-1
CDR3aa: ASSFRGVGLGTEAF

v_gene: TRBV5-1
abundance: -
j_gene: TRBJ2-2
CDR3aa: ASSLAGGELF

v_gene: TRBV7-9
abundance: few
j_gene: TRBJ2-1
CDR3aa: ASSPLAYNEQF

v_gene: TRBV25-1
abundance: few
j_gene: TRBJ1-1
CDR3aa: ASSIQGGAEAF

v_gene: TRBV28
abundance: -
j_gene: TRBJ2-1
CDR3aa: ASSLELAERF